This T cell receptor (beta chain) originates from a study of response to subunit inactivated influenza vaccine listed by TCRdb under 2018. Regarding the research as a whole: To follow how T cells responded to a trivalent subunit inactivated influenza vaccine, the researchers relied on deep quantitative profiling of the T cell receptor repertoire.

Note on this clonotype: This receptor's antigen is unknown. Per-base quality was not reported, and no clone a single base away is much larger than it.

Library generation was performed with RT-PCR. TCRdb lists the instrument as Illumina HiSeq 2500. TCRdb reprocessed the public reads (quality trimming at Q25 with fastp, clone calling with MiXCR) and kept in-frame beta chains. Every entry covers one CDR3 protein and lists the most common genes and DNA from its rows. The sample includes about 540,000 distinct CDR3 sequences, with 20% to 25% observed a single time. The leading ten clones occupy around 2.8% of the sample. The investigation overall reported the following: According to the authors, only a limited number of new T cells may be recruited by each seasonal influenza vaccination.

Between the V and J ends, shortened by 4 bases and 4 bases respectively, the junction contains 17 bases. From a lookup of the germline V gene (reference sequence), CDR1 and CDR2 are DFQATT and SNEGSKA. Its CDR3 holds 14 amino acids, cysteine through phenylalanine. Only the CDR3 DNA stays, 42 bases, in frame from base 1. This sample also belongs to another study, concerning T cells expressing NK-cell markers. As noted in the second study: The TCR beta cDNA libraries were made using 5'RACE template switching, a step that added both a universal primer site and unique molecular identifiers. Roughly 8 donors provided sorted CD3+CD56+NKG2C+, CD3+CD56+NKG2C- and CD3+CD56-NKG2C+ T-cell subsets, whose TCR beta-chain repertoires were profiled. Of the eight sequenced donors, seven were found to be HCMV-seropositive and one was found to be HCMV-seronegative. In several experiments an anti-gammadeltaTCR antibody was added to restrict sorting to alphabetaTCR-expressing T cells. In over 5 donors, the dominant CD3+CD56+NKG2C+ clonotypes were among the top 10 CD8+ clonotypes and accounted for 1.0-7.0% of CD8+ T cells. Those dominant clonotypes were again the most abundant among CD3+CD56-NKG2C+ cells in a handful of donors, at about 25-65%. It remained unclear whether the expanded NKG2C-expressing T cell clones were specific for HCMV antigens. Randomly selected healthy volunteers, three men and five women, were used as the eight sequenced donors. HCMV serostatus was determined by detecting HCMV-specific IgG in serum with a commercial ELISA kit. Peripheral blood mononuclear cells were isolated from blood by Ficoll density gradient centrifugation. Magnetic immunoseparation with Miltenyi isolation kits was used to isolate CD4+ and CD8+ T cells from PBMC. Synthesis of cDNA was primed from the TCR beta constant segment and was followed by two consecutive PCR amplification steps. Libraries were sequenced as 2 x 150 bp reads on Illumina HiSeq 2000/2500, MiSeq or NextSeq. MIGEC handled demultiplexing of the reads and grouping by UMI, while MiTCR was used to assemble and quantify clonotypes. To exclude erroneous sequences, any TCR cDNA sequence not supported by at least two reads was discarded. The tcR package was used for downstream repertoire analysis, and clonotypes were matched between fractions using CDR3 nucleotide sequence together with V segment. Antigen specificity was annotated against VDJdb with VDJmatch, allowing one amino acid substitution in CDR3.

The TCR sequence derives from a man in his forties or fifties who received an inactivated influenza vaccine. Donor details come from another sample of the same person, matched by shared clones. The specimen was CD4+ T cells sorted from PBMCs, collected roughly 12 days after vaccination. The V gene is TRBV20-1 and the J gene is TRBJ2-7, with an unclear D gene assignment. The sequence in DNA is TGCAGTGCTACCTATAGAGCCATGGGGTACGAGCAGTACTTC. Translated, it reads CSATYRAMGYEQYF.